This TCR beta chain was captured by sequencing in a study of blood T cell repertoires in COVID-19. The J segment lost 6 bases and the V segment lost 3 bases, leaving 8 bases of the junction unmatched. The CDR3 has 16 residues. Germline V lookup: CDR1 SGDLS, CDR2 YYNGEE. This table comes from immunoSEQ multiplex PCR, and its TCRdb copy is limited to in-frame clones, with some not included. The data show approximately 300,000 clones, 90% seen once. Source material: PBMCs or T cells enriched from blood (not recorded which). This clonotype was obtained from a woman under 30 with acute COVID-19. This sequence joins TRBV9 and TRBJ2-3, with 12 nucleotides matching TRBD2. The CDR3 is CASSGLAGGPTDTQYF. CDR3 nucleotide sequence: TGTGCCAGCAGCGGCCTAGCGGGAGGGCCAACGGATACGCAGTATTTT.